One and the same sample provided the 9 T cell receptor beta chains below, sequenced in a study of OX40 agonist ivuxolimab in advanced cancers. Some clones are missing from TCRdb's copy, which holds only in-frame ones; the method was immunoSEQ multiplex PCR. The sample records some 66,000 clones, about four fifths being singletons. Sequences were derived from CD4+ or CD8+ T cells sorted from blood, sampled in a trial of the OX40 agonist ivuxolimab. Receptors were obtained from an adult with an advanced solid tumor such as melanoma, head and neck, liver or kidney cancer.

The J gene is TRBJ2-3, the V gene TRBV14; D not certain. The CDR3 totals 15 residues. Looked up from germline, CDR1 is SGHDN and CDR2 is FVKESK. Trimming cost V 1 base and J 4 bases, with 12 bases left between them. In DNA form, the CDR3 reads TGTGCCAGCAGCCAAGGGGGTCCCCAATCAGATACGCAGTATTTT. Translated, it gives CASSQGGPQSDTQYF. Complete variable domain (other parts from reference TRBV14 and TRBJ2-3): EAGVTQFPSHSVIEKGQTVTLRCDPISGHDNLYWYRRVMGKEIKFLLHFVKESKQDESGMPNNRFLAERTGGTYSTLKVQPAELEDSGVYFCASSQGGPQSDTQYFGPGTRLTVL.

V is TRBV14 and J is TRBJ1-1; D is possibly TRBD1 (5 bases). The CDR3 sequence is 13 residues long. Between the trimmed V and J ends, which lost 5 bases and 3 bases, there was a span of 10 bases. Per germline, CDR1 SGHDN and CDR2 FVKESK. CDR3 DNA: TGTGCCAGCAGCACGACAGTAGACACTGAAGCTTTCTTT. Amino acid sequence: CASSTTVDTEAFF.

The genes are TRBV6-4 and TRBJ2-7; TRBD2 aligns across 11 bases. V shed 3 bases, J shed 4 bases, and the junction held 2 bases outside the gene matches. The V gene's germline CDR1 is MRHNA and CDR2 SNTAGT. This CDR3 is 14 amino acids long. The CDR3 DNA is TGTGCCAGCAGTGAAACTAGCGGGAGTTACGAGCAGTACTTC. This encodes CASSETSGSYEQYF.

Here the CDR3 reads CASSFSGREGLNTDTQYF. The CDR3 DNA reads TGTGCCAGCAGTTTTTCGGGACGGGAGGGGTTGAATACAGATACGCAGTATTTT. The chain links TRBV28 to TRBJ2-3; 8 bases agree with TRBD2. With 3 bases clipped from V and 3 bases from J, the junction kept 14 bases outside the gene matches. The germline V gene has CDR1 MDHEN and CDR2 SYDVKM. The CDR3 loop spans 18 amino acids.

CDR3 protein: CASSLNRLGLAEQFF. DNA for the CDR3: TGTGCCAGCAGCTTGAATCGTTTGGGGCTGGCTGAGCAGTTCTTC. This sequence joins TRBV5-6 and TRBJ2-1, with TRBD1 as a possible D gene (5 bases). V was clipped by 1 base and J by 9 bases, with 17 bases between them. The CDR3 sequence is 15 residues long. Germline values: CDR1 SGHDT, CDR2 YYEEEE.

V and J are TRBV7-2 and TRBJ2-1; D unclear. Per germline, CDR1 SGHTA and CDR2 FQGNSA. Deletions cut 0 bases from V and 8 bases from J, with 8 bases between. This CDR3 spans 13 amino acids. This CDR3 is CASSLAWRDEQFF. The DNA of the CDR3 is TGTGCCAGCAGCTTAGCGTGGCGAGATGAGCAGTTCTTC.

The V and J genes are TRBV28 and TRBJ2-7, with D possibly matching TRBD1 (5 bases). Germline CDR1 is MDHEN and CDR2 is SYDVKM. Trimming removed 2 bases at V and 4 bases at J, with 15 bases between. This CDR3 has 15 amino acids. The CDR3 loop is CASSLMGAQDYEQYF. Written as DNA, the CDR3 is TGTGCCAGCAGTTTAATGGGCGCACAGGATTACGAGCAGTACTTC. Together with reference TRBV28 and TRBJ2-7, the CDR3 gives the full variable domain: DVKVTQSSRYLVKRTGEKVFLECVQDMDHENMFWYRQDPGLGLRLIYFSYDVKMKEKGDIPEGYSVSREKKERFSLILESASTNQTSMYLCASSLMGAQDYEQYFGPGTRLTVT.

The rearrangement links TRBV18 to TRBJ1-2; no clear D. Germline lookup yields CDR1 KGHSH and CDR2 LQKENI. This CDR3 is 13 amino acids long. V was cut by 2 bases and J by 4 bases, with 8 bases left in between. The CDR3 here is CASSPKEAYGYTF. Here the CDR3 DNA reads TGTGCCAGCTCACCAAAGGAGGCCTATGGCTACACCTTC.

V and J are TRBV5-1 and TRBJ2-7; D may be TRBD2 (6 bases). This CDR3 spans 15 amino acids. Deletions cut 2 bases from V and 5 bases from J, with 17 bases between. Germline-derived CDR1 and CDR2 are SGHRS and YFSETQ. This CDR3 reads CASSFSVAGPDEQYF. In DNA form, the CDR3 reads TGCGCCAGCAGCTTCAGCGTTGCGGGGCCCGACGAGCAGTACTTC.